This TCR beta chain originates from a study of OX40 agonist ivuxolimab in advanced cancers. Study background: Partial responses, seen in three patients, involved one hepatocellular carcinoma and two cutaneous melanomas.

V was clipped by 7 bases and J by 0 bases, with 15 bases between them. The CDR3 contains 15 residues. In germline, CDR1 is SEHNR, CDR2 FQNEAQ (reference sequence). This table comes from immunoSEQ multiplex PCR, and its TCRdb copy is limited to in-frame clones, with some not included. This table holds roughly 100,000 clones, roughly nine tenths found once. The J gene is TRBJ1-1, the V gene TRBV7-9, with D perhaps TRBD1 (6 bases). This specimen consisted of CD4+ or CD8+ T cells sorted from blood, obtained in a trial of the OX40 agonist ivuxolimab. This clonotype was obtained from an adult with an advanced solid tumor such as melanoma, head and neck, liver or kidney cancer. CDR3 DNA sequence: TGTGCCAGCACCCCTGGGGGGCGGATGAACACTGAAGCTTTCTTT. Amino acids: CASTPGGRMNTEAFF.